Sequencing of this T cell receptor (beta chain) was carried out in a study of T cell repertoires in cytomegalovirus infection. Study-wide points: Within the response measured ex vivo, HLA-C-restricted CMV-specific TCR beta clonotypes were dominant.

This CDR3 is 15 amino acids long. With V trimmed by 4 bases and J by 15 bases, 13 bases remained unmatched. Per the germline V gene, CDR1 is SGHVS and CDR2 is FQNEAQ. MiXCR was run by TCRdb on the reads, yielding one entry per CDR3 protein. The profile shows more than 45,000 distinct CDR3 sequences, about a fifth of them singletons. This clonotype was observed a few times. Its antigen is as yet unknown. This clonotype originated in a human donor in good health (CMV status not recorded). Some clones in this sample may be carry-over from other donors' samples. The chain employs TRBV7-8 and TRBJ2-1; 12 positions match TRBD2. Source: CD8+ T cells from cultured PBMCs, taken from culture after CMV antigen stimulation. The CDR3 DNA is TGTGCCAGCAGCTCCAGCCCTAGCGGGGGGGCTCCGGGGTTCTTC. Translated, it gives CASSSSPSGGAPGFF.